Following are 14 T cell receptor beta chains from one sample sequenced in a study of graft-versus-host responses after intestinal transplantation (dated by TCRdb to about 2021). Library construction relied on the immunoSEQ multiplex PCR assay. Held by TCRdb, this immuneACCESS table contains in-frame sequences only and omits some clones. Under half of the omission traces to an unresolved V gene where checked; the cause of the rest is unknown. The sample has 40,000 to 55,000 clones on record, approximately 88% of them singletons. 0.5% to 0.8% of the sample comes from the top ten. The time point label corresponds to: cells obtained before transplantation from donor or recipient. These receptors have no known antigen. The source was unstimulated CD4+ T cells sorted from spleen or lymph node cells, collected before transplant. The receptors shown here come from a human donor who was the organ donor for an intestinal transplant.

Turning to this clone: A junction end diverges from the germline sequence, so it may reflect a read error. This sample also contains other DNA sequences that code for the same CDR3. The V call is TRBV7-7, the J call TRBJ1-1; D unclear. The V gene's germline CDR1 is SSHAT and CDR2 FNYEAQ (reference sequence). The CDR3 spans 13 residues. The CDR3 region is CASSLSVNTEAFF. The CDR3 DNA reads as TGTGCTAGCAGCCTGTCCGTGAACACTGAAGCTTTCTTT.

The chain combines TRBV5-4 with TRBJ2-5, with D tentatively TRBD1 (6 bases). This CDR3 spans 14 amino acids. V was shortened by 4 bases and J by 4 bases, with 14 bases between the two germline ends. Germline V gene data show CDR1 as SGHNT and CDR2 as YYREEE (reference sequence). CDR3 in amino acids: CASSDRQVLETQYF. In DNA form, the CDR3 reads TGTGCCAGCAGCGACCGACAGGTACTAGAGACCCAGTACTTC.

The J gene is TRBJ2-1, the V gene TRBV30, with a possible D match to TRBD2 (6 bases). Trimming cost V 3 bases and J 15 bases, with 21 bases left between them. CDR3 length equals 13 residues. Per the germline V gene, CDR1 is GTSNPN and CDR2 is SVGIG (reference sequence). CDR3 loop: CAWRGDHAGSVFF. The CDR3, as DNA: TGTGCCTGGAGGGGGGACCACGCGGGATCGGTGTTCTTC.

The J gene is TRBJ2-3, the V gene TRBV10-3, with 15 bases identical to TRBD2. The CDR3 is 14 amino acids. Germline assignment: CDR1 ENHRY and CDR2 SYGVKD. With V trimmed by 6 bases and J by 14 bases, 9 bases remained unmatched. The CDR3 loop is CAISPGLAGGPPYF. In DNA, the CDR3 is TGTGCCATCAGCCCGGGACTAGCGGGAGGACCCCCGTATTTT.

The CDR3 sequence is CASSMLDRGGYGYTF. The DNA of the CDR3 is TGTGCCAGTAGCATGCTGGACAGGGGCGGCTATGGCTACACCTTC. The chain recombines TRBV19 with TRBJ1-2; 9 positions match TRBD1. Germline assignment: CDR1 LNHDA and CDR2 SQIVND (reference sequence). J lost 4 bases, V lost 6 bases, and 9 bases had no gene match. The CDR3 consists of 15 residues.

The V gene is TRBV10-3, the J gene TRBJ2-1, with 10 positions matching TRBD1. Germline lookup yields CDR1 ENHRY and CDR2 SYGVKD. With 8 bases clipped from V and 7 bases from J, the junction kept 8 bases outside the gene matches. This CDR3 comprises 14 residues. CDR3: CAILRQGAWNEQFF. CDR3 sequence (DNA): TGTGCCATCTTACGACAGGGGGCGTGGAATGAGCAGTTCTTC.

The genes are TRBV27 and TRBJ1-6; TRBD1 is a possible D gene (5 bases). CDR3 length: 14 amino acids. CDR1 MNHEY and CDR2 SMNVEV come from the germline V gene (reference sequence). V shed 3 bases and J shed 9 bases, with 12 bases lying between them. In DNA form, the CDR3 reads TGTGCCAGCAGTTTTCGCAGGGTGGGTTCACCCCTCCACTTT. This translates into CASSFRRVGSPLHF.

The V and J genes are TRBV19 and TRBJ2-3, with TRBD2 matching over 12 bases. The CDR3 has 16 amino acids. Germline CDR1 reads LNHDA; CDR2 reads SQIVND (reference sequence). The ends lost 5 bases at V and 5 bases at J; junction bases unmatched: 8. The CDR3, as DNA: TGTGCCAGTAGTTCGCGACTAGCGGGAGTAGGAGATACGCAGTATTTT. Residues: CASSSRLAGVGDTQYF. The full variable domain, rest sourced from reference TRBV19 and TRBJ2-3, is DGGITQSPKYLFRKEGQNVTLSCEQNLNHDAMYWYRQDPGQGLRLIYYSQIVNDFQKGDIAEGYSVSREKKESFPLTVTSAQKNPTAFYLCASSSRLAGVGDTQYFGPGTRLTVL.

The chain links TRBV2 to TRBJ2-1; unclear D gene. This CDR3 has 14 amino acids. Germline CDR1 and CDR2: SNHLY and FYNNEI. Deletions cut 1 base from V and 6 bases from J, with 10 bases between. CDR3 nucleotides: TGTGCCAGCAGTGAAGGGGCAATTGGCAATGAGCAGTTCTTC. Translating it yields CASSEGAIGNEQFF. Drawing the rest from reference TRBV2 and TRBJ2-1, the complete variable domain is EPEVTQTPSHQVTQMGQEVILRCVPISNHLYFYWYRQILGQKVEFLVSFYNNEISEKSEIFDDQFSVERPDGSNFTLKIRSTKLEDSAMYFCASSEGAIGNEQFFGPGTRLTVL.

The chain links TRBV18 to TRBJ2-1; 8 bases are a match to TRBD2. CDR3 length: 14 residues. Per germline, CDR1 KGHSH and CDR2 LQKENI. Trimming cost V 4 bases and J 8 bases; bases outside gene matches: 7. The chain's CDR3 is CASSQGLERDEQFF. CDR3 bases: TGTGCCAGCTCACAGGGACTAGAGAGGGATGAGCAGTTCTTC.

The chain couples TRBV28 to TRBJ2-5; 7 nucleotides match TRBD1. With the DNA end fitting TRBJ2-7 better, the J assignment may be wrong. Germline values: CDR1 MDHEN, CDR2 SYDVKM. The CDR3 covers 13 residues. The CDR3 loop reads CASSSDRVSEQYF. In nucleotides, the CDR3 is TGTGCCAGCAGTTCCGACAGGGTCAGCGAGCAGTACTTC.

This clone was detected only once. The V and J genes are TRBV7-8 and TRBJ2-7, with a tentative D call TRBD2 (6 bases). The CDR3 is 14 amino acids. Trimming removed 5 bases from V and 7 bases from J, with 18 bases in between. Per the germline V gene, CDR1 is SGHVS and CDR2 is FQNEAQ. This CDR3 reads CASSRELAPREQYF. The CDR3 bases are TGTGCCAGCAGCAGGGAACTAGCCCCTCGAGAGCAGTACTTC.

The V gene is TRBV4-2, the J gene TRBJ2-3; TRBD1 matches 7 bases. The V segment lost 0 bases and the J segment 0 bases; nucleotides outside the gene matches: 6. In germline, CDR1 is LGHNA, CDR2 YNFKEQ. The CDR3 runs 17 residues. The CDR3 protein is CASSQEKMGQSTDTQYF. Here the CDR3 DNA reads TGTGCCAGCAGCCAAGAGAAGATGGGACAGAGCACAGATACGCAGTATTTT.

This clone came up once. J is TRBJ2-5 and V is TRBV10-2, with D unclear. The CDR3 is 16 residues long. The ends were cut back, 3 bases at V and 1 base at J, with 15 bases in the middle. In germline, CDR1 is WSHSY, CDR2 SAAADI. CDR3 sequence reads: CASSDGSRGTQETQYF. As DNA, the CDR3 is TGCGCCAGCAGTGACGGGTCCAGAGGTACCCAAGAGACCCAGTACTTC.